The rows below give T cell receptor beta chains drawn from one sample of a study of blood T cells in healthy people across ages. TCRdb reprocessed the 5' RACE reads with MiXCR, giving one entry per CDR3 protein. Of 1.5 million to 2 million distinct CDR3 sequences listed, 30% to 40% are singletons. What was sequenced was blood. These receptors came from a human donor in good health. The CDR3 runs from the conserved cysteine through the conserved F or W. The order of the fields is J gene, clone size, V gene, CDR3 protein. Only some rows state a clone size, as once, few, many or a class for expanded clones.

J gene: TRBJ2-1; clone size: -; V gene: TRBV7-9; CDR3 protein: CASSDRYNEQFF
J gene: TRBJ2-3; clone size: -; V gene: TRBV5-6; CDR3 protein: CASSFHRGAGTDTQYF
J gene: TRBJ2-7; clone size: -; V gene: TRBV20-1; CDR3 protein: CRAQDSLSSYEQYF
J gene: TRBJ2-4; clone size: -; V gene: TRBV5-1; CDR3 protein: CASSLVGEENIQYF
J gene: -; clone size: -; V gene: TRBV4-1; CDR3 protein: CASSHPGMYEQYF
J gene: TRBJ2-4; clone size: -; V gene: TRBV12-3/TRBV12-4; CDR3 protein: CASSQGTYTNRNIQYF
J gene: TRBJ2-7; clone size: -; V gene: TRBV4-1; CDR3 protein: CASSHPGKTYEQYF
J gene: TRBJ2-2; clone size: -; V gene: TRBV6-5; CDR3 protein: CASRDDRGANTGELFF
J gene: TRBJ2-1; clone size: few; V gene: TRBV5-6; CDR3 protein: CASSYSGGPLGGQFF
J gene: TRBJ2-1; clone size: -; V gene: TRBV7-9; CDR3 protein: CASSSGGTSSHNEQFF
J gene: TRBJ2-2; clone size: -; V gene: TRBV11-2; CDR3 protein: CASSKRGGDANTGERFF
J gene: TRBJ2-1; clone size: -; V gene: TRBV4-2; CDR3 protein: CASSQEAEARRFF
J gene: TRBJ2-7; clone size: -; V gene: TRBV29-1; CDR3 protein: CSVSLTSAYEQYF
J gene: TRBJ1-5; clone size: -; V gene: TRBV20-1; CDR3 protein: CSATGQFLQSNQPQHF
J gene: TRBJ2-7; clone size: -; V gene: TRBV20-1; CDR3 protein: CSAPGRGSYEQYF
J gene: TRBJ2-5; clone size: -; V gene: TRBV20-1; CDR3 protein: CSATPVRETQYF
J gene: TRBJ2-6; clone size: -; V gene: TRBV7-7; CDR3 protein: CASSPDQGTNVPTF
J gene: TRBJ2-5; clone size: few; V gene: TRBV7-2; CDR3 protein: CASRAYTSGGGGQETQYF
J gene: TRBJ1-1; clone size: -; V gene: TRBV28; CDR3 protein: CASSRIDGNTEAFF
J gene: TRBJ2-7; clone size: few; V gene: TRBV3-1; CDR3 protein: CASSPGTEGEQYF
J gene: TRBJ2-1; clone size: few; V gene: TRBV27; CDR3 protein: CASMQKQGMGNEQFF
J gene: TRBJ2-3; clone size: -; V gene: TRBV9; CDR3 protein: CASSVFRGTDTQYF
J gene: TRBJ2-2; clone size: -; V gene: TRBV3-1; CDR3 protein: CASRLTGGTGELFF
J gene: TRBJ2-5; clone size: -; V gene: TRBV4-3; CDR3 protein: CASSQVLRGIGQETQYF
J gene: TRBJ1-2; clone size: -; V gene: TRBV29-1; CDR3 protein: CSVKRGPYGYTF
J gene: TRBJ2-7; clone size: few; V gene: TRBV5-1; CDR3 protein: CASSWGGQQSQYF
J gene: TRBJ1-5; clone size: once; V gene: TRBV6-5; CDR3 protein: CASSYSIAQPQHF
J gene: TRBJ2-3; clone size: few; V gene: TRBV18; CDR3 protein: CASSRGQGAEDTQYF